This T cell receptor beta chain stems from a study of sequential checkpoint blockade in melanoma. Study overall: Both treatment sequences were followed by maintenance nivolumab.

TCRdb's table, derived via immunoSEQ multiplex PCR, lists solely in-frame clones and lacks some. This table holds under 9,500 clones, roughly three fifths found once. Treatment specified: randomized to nivolumab then ipilimumab (arm A) or the reverse (arm B). Patients had received no earlier DNA-damaging chemotherapy. Sorted cells were live CD3+CD8+, lacking CD19 and CD56, from PBMCs. The CDR3 contains 14 residues. V was shortened by 3 bases and J by 0 bases, with 5 bases between the two germline ends. CDR1 is MNHEY and CDR2 is SMNVEV in the germline V gene (reference sequence). The receptor was isolated from a human donor with melanoma. This rearrangement joins TRBV27 to TRBJ2-2; D unresolved. Sequences were derived from CD8+ T cells sorted from blood (inferred from file names), sampled from a patient given nivolumab and ipilimumab in sequence. In nucleotides, the CDR3 is TGTGCCAGCAGTTTTTCTACGAACACCGGGGAGCTGTTTTTT. Translation gives CASSFSTNTGELFF.